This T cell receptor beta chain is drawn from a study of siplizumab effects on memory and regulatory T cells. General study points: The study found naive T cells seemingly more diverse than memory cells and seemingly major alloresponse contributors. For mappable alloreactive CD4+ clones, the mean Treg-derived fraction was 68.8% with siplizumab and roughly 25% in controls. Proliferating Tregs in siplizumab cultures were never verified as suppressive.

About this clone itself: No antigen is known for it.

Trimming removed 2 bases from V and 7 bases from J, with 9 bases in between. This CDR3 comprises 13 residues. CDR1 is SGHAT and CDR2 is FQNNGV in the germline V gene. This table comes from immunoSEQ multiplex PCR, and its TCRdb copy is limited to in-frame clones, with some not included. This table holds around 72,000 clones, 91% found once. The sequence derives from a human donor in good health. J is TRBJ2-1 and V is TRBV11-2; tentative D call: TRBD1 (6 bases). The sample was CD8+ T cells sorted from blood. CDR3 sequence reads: CASSLTGRNEQFF. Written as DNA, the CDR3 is TGTGCCAGCAGCTTAACAGGGCGGAATGAGCAGTTCTTC.